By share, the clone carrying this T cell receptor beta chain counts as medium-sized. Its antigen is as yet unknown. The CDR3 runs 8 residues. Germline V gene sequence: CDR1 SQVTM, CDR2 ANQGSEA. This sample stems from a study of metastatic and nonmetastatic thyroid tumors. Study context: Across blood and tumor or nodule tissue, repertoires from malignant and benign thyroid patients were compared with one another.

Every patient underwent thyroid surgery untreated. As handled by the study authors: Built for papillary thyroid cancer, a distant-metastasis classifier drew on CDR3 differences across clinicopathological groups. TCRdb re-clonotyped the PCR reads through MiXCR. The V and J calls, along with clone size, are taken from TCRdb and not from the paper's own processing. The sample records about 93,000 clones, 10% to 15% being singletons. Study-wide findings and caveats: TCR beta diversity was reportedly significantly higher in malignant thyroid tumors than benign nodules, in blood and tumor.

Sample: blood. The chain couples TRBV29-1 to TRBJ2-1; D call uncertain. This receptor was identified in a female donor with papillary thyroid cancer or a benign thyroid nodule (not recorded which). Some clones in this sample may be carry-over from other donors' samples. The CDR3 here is CTRNEQFF. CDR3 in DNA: TGCACCCGCAATGAGCAGTTCTTC.